The 22 T cell receptor beta chains given below trace back to one sample, sequenced in a study of identical twins (dated by TCRdb to about 2016). The library was made by 5' RACE. Reads for this sample came from an Illumina HiSeq 2000. The public reads were reanalyzed by TCRdb: fastp trimming at Q25, MiXCR alignment, in-frame beta chains only. Rows are combined by CDR3 protein, so each entry shows the most common genes and DNA. The sample yields approximately 630,000 distinct CDR3 sequences; roughly 7.2% were counted once. Around 1.6% of the sample goes to the ten largest clones. These data also featured in a second study, about yellow fever vaccine responses in identical twins.

Input material: PBMCs. These receptors all stem from a woman under 30 in good health.

In its sample, this clonotype was seen many times. The rearrangement joins TRBV25-1 to TRBJ1-1; 8 nucleotides align to TRBD1. Trimming took 4 bases from V and 0 from J; bases not matched to a gene: 7. The CDR3 totals 16 residues. Germline V lookup: CDR1 MGHDK, CDR2 SYGVNS. CDR3 nucleotide sequence: TGTGCCAGCAGTGCAGGGGGCGGGTCGGTGAACACTGAAGCTTTCTTT. Its protein is CASSAGGGSVNTEAFF.

The chain carries TRBV7-9 and TRBJ2-1, with 8 positions matching TRBD2. The CDR3 covers 17 residues. Germline V CDR1 and CDR2: SEHNR, FQNEAQ (reference sequence). Losses at the gene ends were 3 bases for V and 0 bases for J; bases not matched to a gene: 7. CDR3 region: CASSFLTSGSSYNEQFF. CDR3 DNA sequence: TGTGCCAGCAGCTTTCTTACTAGCGGAAGCTCCTACAATGAGCAGTTCTTC.

Only a few counts were recorded for this clonotype. V and J are TRBV29-1 and TRBJ1-1; D is uncertain. The CDR3 contains 12 residues. Trimming shortened V by 6 bases and J by 1 base, and 9 bases separated the two germline ends. Germline CDR1 reads SQVTM; CDR2 reads ANQGSEA. The CDR3 here is CSVSNRNTEAFF. The CDR3 bases are TGCAGCGTCTCTAACAGGAACACTGAAGCTTTCTTT.

This clonotype was seen many times. The junction departs from germline at one end; a sequencing error may be responsible. This chain uses TRBV3-1 with TRBJ2-1, with 7 nucleotides matching TRBD2. The CDR3 length is 12 residues. The germline CDR1 and CDR2 sequences are LGHDT and YNNKEL (reference sequence). For the CDR3, the DNA is TGTGCCAGCAGCCAAGATCGGGGAGGGCTACTCTTC. It codes for CASSQDRGGLLF.

This clonotype was detected many times. V gene TRBV12-3 or TRBV12-4 combines with J gene TRBJ2-5, with D tentatively TRBD1 (6 bases). The V end lost 4 bases, the J end lost 1 base, and 10 bases lay between the germline ends. The CDR3 is made up of 14 amino acids. CDR3 bases: TGTGCCAGCAGTTCCCTGGGGGCCCAAGAGACCCAGTACTTC. Amino acid sequence: CASSSLGAQETQYF.

The V and J genes are TRBV20-1 and TRBJ2-5; 7 bases align to TRBD2. This CDR3 has 15 residues. The ends lost 3 bases at V and 1 base at J; junction bases unmatched: 8. Germline V gene data show CDR1 as DFQATT and CDR2 as SNEGSKA (reference sequence). The CDR3 DNA reads as TGCAGTGCTAGTAGCCTAGCGGAAATCCAAGAGACCCAGTACTTC. Its translation is CSASSLAEIQETQYF.

Only a few counts were recorded for this clonotype. The V call is TRBV27, the J call TRBJ2-1; D may be TRBD1 (6 bases). Germline V lookup: CDR1 MNHEY, CDR2 SMNVEV (reference sequence). V lost 6 bases and J 3 bases, leaving 9 bases between the germline ends. This CDR3 has 13 amino acids. The CDR3 DNA reads TGTGCCAGCAGCTCCAGGGGCTACAATGAGCAGTTCTTC. It codes for CASSSRGYNEQFF.

This chain connects TRBV20-1 to TRBJ2-1; D not resolved. This CDR3 has 13 residues. V lost 5 bases, J lost 7 bases, and 15 bases lay in between. CDR1 is DFQATT, CDR2 SNEGSKA, per germline (reference sequence). CDR3 coding DNA: TGCAGTGCTGCCGGGCCTCTCCTTAATGAGCAGTTCTTC. It translates to CSAAGPLLNEQFF.

This clonotype was observed a few times. CDR3 in DNA: TGCAGTGCTAGTCGGACCGGGACTAAAGAGACCCAGTACTTC. Amino acid sequence: CSASRTGTKETQYF. The chain couples TRBV20-1 to TRBJ2-5, with 7 bases identical to TRBD2. This CDR3 contains 14 residues. V shed 3 bases, J shed 3 bases, and the junction held 7 bases outside the gene matches. Germline CDR1 DFQATT, CDR2 SNEGSKA (reference sequence).

This clonotype appeared many times. The chain combines TRBV6-4 with TRBJ2-3, with 7 bases fitting TRBD1. J lost 6 bases, V lost 2 bases, and 5 bases had no gene match. Germline V CDR1 and CDR2: MRHNA, SNTAGT. The CDR3 runs to 14 residues. CDR3 in DNA: TGTGCCAGCAGTGACAAGGGGGCAGCGGATACGCAGTATTTT. Translating it yields CASSDKGAADTQYF.

A few counts support this clonotype. The chain couples TRBV9 to TRBJ2-1; TRBD2 matches at 9 bases. CDR1 and CDR2 (germline): SGDLS, YYNGEE. The CDR3 contains 16 residues. J lost 2 bases, V lost 0 bases, and 3 bases had no gene match. CDR3 coding DNA: TGTGCCAGCAGCGTAGAAGCGGGGGGAACCTACAATGAGCAGTTCTTC. It yields the protein CASSVEAGGTYNEQFF.

This clonotype was picked up a small number of times. The gene calls are TRBV27 and TRBJ1-2, with 9 bases aligning to TRBD1. Looked up from germline, CDR1 is MNHEY and CDR2 is SMNVEV (reference sequence). The ends lost 2 bases at V and 6 bases at J; junction bases unmatched: 4. The CDR3 consists of 14 residues. The CDR3 is CASSLSRTGDGYTF. CDR3 nucleotides: TGTGCCAGCAGTTTAAGCCGGACAGGGGATGGCTACACCTTC.

In this sample, this clonotype turned up many times. The rearrangement joins TRBV14 to TRBJ1-6; 10 bases map to TRBD1. V lost 3 bases, J lost 7 bases, and 6 bases stayed unmatched. The length of the CDR3 is 16 residues. Looked up from germline, CDR1 is SGHDN and CDR2 is FVKESK. The CDR3 DNA follows: TGTGCCAGCAGCCATTTGGTGACAGGGGGCAATTCACCCCTCCACTTT. Translated, it gives CASSHLVTGGNSPLHF.

This chain connects TRBV14 to TRBJ2-5, with TRBD2 matching 8 bases. The CDR3 sequence is 16 residues long. CDR1 and CDR2 from the germline V gene are SGHDN and FVKESK. J was trimmed by 1 base and V by 0 bases; bases with no gene match: 4. The CDR3 DNA sequence: TGTGCCAGCAGCCAAGAGCTAGCGGGCCTCCAAGAGACCCAGTACTTC. As protein: CASSQELAGLQETQYF.

This clonotype was counted at least ten times. The chain employs TRBV29-1 and TRBJ2-3, with 9 bases fitting TRBD1. J lost 0 bases, V lost 4 bases, and 11 bases had no gene match. Per germline, CDR1 SQVTM and CDR2 ANQGSEA. The CDR3 covers 17 residues. The CDR3: CSVAPTGTGRSTDTQYF. The CDR3 DNA follows: TGCAGCGTTGCCCCTACCGGGACAGGGAGGAGCACAGATACGCAGTATTTT.

This clonotype showed up many times. The chain uses TRBV20-1 and TRBJ2-3, with D tentatively TRBD2 (7 bases). The CDR3 extends over 18 amino acids. The germline CDR1 and CDR2 sequences are DFQATT and SNEGSKA (reference sequence). Written as DNA, the CDR3 is TGCAGGGCAACGCGCAGACAGGACGGGAGGCCTGACACAGATACGCAGTATTTT. It codes for CRATRRQDGRPDTDTQYF.

This clonotype was recorded many times. V gene TRBV27 combines with J gene TRBJ2-5, with D perhaps matching TRBD1 (6 bases). Trimming took 3 bases from V and 1 from J, leaving 12 bases between them. CDR3 length: 15 residues. The V gene's germline CDR1 is MNHEY and CDR2 SMNVEV (reference sequence). The CDR3: CASSFTTGTQETQYF. The CDR3 DNA sequence: TGTGCCAGCAGTTTCACGACAGGAACCCAAGAGACCCAGTACTTC.

This clonotype was seen only a few times. The CDR3 DNA reads as TGCAGCGTTGACGGTCGGGAGGGGGGATACAATGAGCAGTTCTTC. Its protein is CSVDGREGGYNEQFF. The chain carries TRBV29-1 and TRBJ2-1; 8 bases map to TRBD2. The CDR3 extends over 15 amino acids. Germline CDR1 and CDR2: SQVTM and ANQGSEA. J lost 4 bases, V lost 3 bases, and 8 bases had no gene match.

This clonotype turned up a few times. The chain is built from TRBV28 and TRBJ2-1, with D possibly called TRBD1 or TRBD2 (5 bases each). This CDR3 comprises 14 residues. Trimming left V 6 bases short and J 2 bases short, with 11 bases between. CDR1 is MDHEN and CDR2 is SYDVKM in the germline V gene. This CDR3 is CASRFGGTYNEQFF. In DNA, the CDR3 is TGTGCCAGCAGGTTTGGGGGAACCTACAATGAGCAGTTCTTC.

In its sample, this clonotype was seen many times. The CDR3 bases are TGCGCCAGCAGCCAAACCCAGGGATCCTACGAGCAGTACGTC. Its protein is CASSQTQGSYEQYV. V is TRBV4-1 and J is TRBJ2-7; D possibly corresponds to TRBD1 (5 bases). This CDR3 has 14 residues. Deletions cut 2 bases from V and 1 base from J, with 9 bases between. The V gene's germline CDR1 is MGHRA and CDR2 YSYEKL.

Many counts were recorded for this clonotype. The chain is built from TRBV5-1 and TRBJ2-1, with a tentative D call TRBD2 (6 bases). CDR3 length equals 14 residues. Germline V gives CDR1 SGHRS, CDR2 YFSETQ. Trimming shortened V by 0 bases and J by 5 bases, and 9 bases separated the two germline ends. The chain's CDR3 is CASSLGRLDNEQFF. In nucleotides, the CDR3 is TGCGCCAGCAGCTTGGGGCGACTAGACAATGAGCAGTTCTTC.

The V gene is TRBV25-1, the J gene TRBJ2-1, with 14 bases identical to TRBD2. J gave up 4 bases and V 4 bases, and 3 bases lay outside the gene matches. Germline V gene data show CDR1 as MGHDK and CDR2 as SYGVNS. This CDR3 contains 16 residues. CDR3 loop: CASSVTSGGAYNEQFF. CDR3 DNA sequence: TGTGCCAGCAGTGTGACTAGCGGGGGGGCTTACAATGAGCAGTTCTTC.